These 17 T cell receptor beta chains came from one sample sequenced in a study of tumor-infiltrating lymphocytes in primary liver carcinoma. Constant-region priming of around 500 ng total RNA yielded TCR beta cDNA. Slightly modified ARM-PCR with three nested multiplex PCR rounds yielded TCR beta libraries. In the first two PCR rounds, TRBV1-TRBV30 forward primers were paired with a C-beta reverse primer, and each round lasted about 10 cycles. Via MiXCR, TCRdb re-called the multiplex PCR reads, giving one row per CDR3 protein. The sample lists approximately 320,000 distinct CDR3 sequences, roughly three fifths occurring once. The authors took blood RNA from unsorted whole blood and also extracted germline DNA. The specimen was peripheral blood. These receptors all come from a woman under 40 with primary liver carcinoma and hepatitis B virus infection.

Concerning this clonotype: The conserved closing phenylalanine or tryptophan is absent in this CDR3, likely reflecting a read error. The V gene is TRBV30, the J gene TRBJ1-5, with 7 bases matching TRBD1. The CDR3 is 12 amino acids. J gave up 6 bases and V 3 bases, and 2 bases lay outside the gene matches. Germline V CDR1 and CDR2: GTSNPN, SVGIG (reference sequence). CDR3 in amino acids: CAWSRQGQPQHY. For the CDR3, the DNA is TGTGCCTGGAGCAGACAGGGTCAGCCCCAGCATTAT.

In this sample, this clonotype turned up a few times. The chain links TRBV12-5 to TRBJ2-5, with 8 bases fitting TRBD1. Germline V gene lookup returns CDR1 LGHNT and CDR2 FRNRAP. V was pared by 6 bases and J by 4 bases, with 10 bases of the junction left unmatched. The CDR3 sequence is 15 residues long. The chain's CDR3 is CASGPGQGGGETQYF. The CDR3, as DNA: TGTGCTAGTGGACCTGGACAGGGAGGAGGAGAGACCCAGTACTTC.

Comment on this clonotype: Compared with germline, one end of the junction differs, possibly owing to a read error. The chain links TRBV11-2 to TRBJ2-1; 7 nucleotides match TRBD2. This CDR3 comprises 15 residues. Germline V lookup: CDR1 SGHAT, CDR2 FQNNGV. The CDR3 nucleotides are TGTGCCAGCAGCCGGAGCGGGATTACGGACAATGAACAGCTCTTC. Its protein is CASSRSGITDNEQLF.

This sequence joins TRBV11-1 and TRBJ2-3; possible D gene TRBD2, 6 bases. This CDR3 is built from 15 residues. The ends were cut back, 5 bases at V and 2 bases at J, with 14 bases in the middle. From germline, CDR1 is SGHAT and CDR2 FQDESV (reference sequence). The CDR3 coding sequence is TGTGCCAGCAGCGGTAGCGGTGAAGCCACAGATACGCAGTATTTT. Translating it yields CASSGSGEATDTQYF.

This rearrangement joins TRBV6-6 to TRBJ2-3; D is possibly TRBD2 (6 bases). The germline V and J ends were trimmed by 6 bases and 5 bases, with 18 bases remaining between them. CDR3 length equals 15 residues. In germline, CDR1 is MNHNY, CDR2 SVGAGI (reference sequence). This chain's CDR3 is CASRGFSGVGDTQYF. The CDR3 bases are TGTGCCAGCAGGGGTTTTTCGGGAGTGGGAGATACGCAGTATTTT.

The CDR3 spells CASSLSAGAGDTQYF. Here the CDR3 DNA reads TGTGCCAGCAGCTTGTCCGCGGGAGCTGGTGATACGCAGTATTTT. V usage is TRBV5-4 and J usage is TRBJ2-3; 7 bases map to TRBD2. CDR1 and CDR2 from the germline V gene are SGHNT and YYREEE (reference sequence). V shed 1 base, J shed 6 bases, and the junction held 8 bases outside the gene matches. This CDR3 region has 15 residues. Full variable domain (rest looked up from reference TRBV5-4 and TRBJ2-3): ETGVTQSPTHLIKTRGQQVTLRCSSQSGHNTVSWYQQALGQGPQFIFQYYREEENGRGNFPPRFSGLQFPNYSSELNVNALELDDSALYLCASSLSAGAGDTQYFGPGTRLTVL.

Comments on this clonotype: An end of the junction does not agree with germline; a read error may underlie this. CDR3 bases: TGTGGCAGCAGCCCTCCTGGGACTATCCCGTACAATGAGCAGTTCTTC. It translates to CGSSPPGTIPYNEQFF. This chain uses TRBV12-3 or TRBV12-4 with TRBJ2-1, with 7 bases fitting TRBD2. The CDR3 totals 16 residues.

This clonotype was found once. J is TRBJ2-2 and V is TRBV30, with a possible D match to TRBD1 (6 bases). Trimming stripped 5 bases from V and 8 bases from J, with 9 bases between. From germline, CDR1 is GTSNPN and CDR2 SVGIG (reference sequence). There are 11 residues in the CDR3. The CDR3 loop is CAWGGAGELFF. CDR3 nucleotides: TGTGCCTGGGGGGGCGCAGGGGAGCTGTTTTTT.

The J gene is TRBJ2-7, the V gene TRBV7-9, with no clear D. V lost 7 bases and J 4 bases, leaving 8 bases between the germline ends. The V gene's germline CDR1 is SEHNR and CDR2 FQNEAQ (reference sequence). This CDR3 is 11 amino acids long. CDR3 DNA: TGTGCCAGCACCAGCCAGTACGAGCAGTACTTC. Translated: CASTSQYEQYF.

This clonotype occurred many times. V and J are TRBV28 and TRBJ1-1; maybe TRBD1 (6 bases). Germline CDR1 MDHEN, CDR2 SYDVKM. This CDR3 is built from 12 residues. Between the trimmed V and J ends, which lost 7 bases and 8 bases, there was a span of 14 bases. The CDR3 sequence: CASKSGGREAFF. CDR3 DNA sequence: TGTGCCAGCAAATCCGGGGGGCGCGAAGCTTTCTTT. Filled out from reference TRBV28 and TRBJ1-1, the complete variable domain reads DVKVTQSSRYLVKRTGEKVFLECVQDMDHENMFWYRQDPGLGLRLIYFSYDVKMKEKGDIPEGYSVSREKKERFSLILESASTNQTSMYLCASKSGGREAFFGQGTRLTVV.

With regard to this clonotype: It may be a read error: a sequence one base away is much more abundant. The V and J genes are TRBV29-1 and TRBJ2-5; TRBD1 agrees at 7 bases. The CDR3 covers 15 residues. Germline CDR1 and CDR2: SQVTM and ANQGSEA. J was trimmed by 5 bases and V by 7 bases; bases with no gene match: 16. CDR3 sequence reads: CSARSGTVGSETQYF. The CDR3 DNA follows: TGCAGCGCCCGGTCCGGGACAGTGGGTTCGGAGACCCAGTACTTC.

This chain uses TRBV11-2 with TRBJ2-1; 7 nucleotides match TRBD1. The CDR3 is 14 residues long. Germline CDR1 is SGHAT and CDR2 is FQNNGV. For the CDR3, the DNA is TGTGACAGTAGCCACCGAGGGACAGCCAATGAGCAGTTCTTC. Its translation is CDSSHRGTANEQFF.

Details on this clonotype: A single base separates this from a much larger clone, so it may be a read error. The chain uses TRBV6-1 and TRBJ2-3; weak D call: TRBD2 (5 bases). This CDR3 has 17 residues. CDR1 and CDR2 (germline): MNHNS, SASEGT. V shed 4 bases and J shed 0 bases, with 17 bases lying between them. The CDR3 here is CASSVLDGGFSTDTQYF. CDR3 bases: TGTGCCAGCAGTGTCTTAGACGGAGGATTTAGCACAGATACGCAGTATTTT.

This clonotype was detected once. The chain recombines TRBV11-2 with TRBJ2-5, with 11 bases that match TRBD2. This CDR3 spans 15 amino acids. Germline V lookup: CDR1 SGHAT, CDR2 FQNNGV. Trimming at V came to 5 bases and at J to 4 bases, leaving 6 bases not matched to a gene. The CDR3 loop is CASSMTSGIGETQYF. For the CDR3, the DNA is TGTGCCAGCAGCATGACTAGCGGGATCGGAGAGACCCAGTACTTC.

This clonotype showed up many times. This rearrangement joins TRBV11-3 to TRBJ2-5, with D perhaps TRBD2 (5 bases). V lost 4 bases and J lost 7, with 19 bases in between. The CDR3 extends over 15 amino acids. CDR1 SGHNT and CDR2 YENEEA come from the germline V gene. CDR3 protein: CASSSLATPFGTQYF. CDR3 in DNA: TGTGCCAGCAGCTCCCTAGCTACCCCTTTCGGGACCCAGTACTTC.

Points on this clonotype: Possible read error: a much larger clone is one base away. V gene TRBV6-2 or TRBV6-3 combines with J gene TRBJ2-2; TRBD2 might be the D (5 bases). The germline gives CDR1 MNHEY, CDR2 SVGEGT. The CDR3 has 13 residues. CDR3: CASSIDWTGELSF. The CDR3 DNA reads as TGTGCCAGCAGTATAGATTGGACCGGGGAGCTGTCTTTT.

The table lists this clonotype with a count of one. The final CDR3 position lacks the conserved phenylalanine or tryptophan, pointing to a likely read error. The chain is built from TRBV11-2 and TRBJ2-1; D gene unclear. Between the trimmed V and J ends, which lost 2 bases and 7 bases, there was a span of 12 bases. From germline, CDR1 is SGHAT and CDR2 FQNNGV. CDR3 length equals 14 residues. CDR3 sequence reads: CASSLLGTGNEQFL. The CDR3 nucleotides are TGTGCCAGCAGCTTATTAGGCACCGGAAATGAGCAGTTCCTC.